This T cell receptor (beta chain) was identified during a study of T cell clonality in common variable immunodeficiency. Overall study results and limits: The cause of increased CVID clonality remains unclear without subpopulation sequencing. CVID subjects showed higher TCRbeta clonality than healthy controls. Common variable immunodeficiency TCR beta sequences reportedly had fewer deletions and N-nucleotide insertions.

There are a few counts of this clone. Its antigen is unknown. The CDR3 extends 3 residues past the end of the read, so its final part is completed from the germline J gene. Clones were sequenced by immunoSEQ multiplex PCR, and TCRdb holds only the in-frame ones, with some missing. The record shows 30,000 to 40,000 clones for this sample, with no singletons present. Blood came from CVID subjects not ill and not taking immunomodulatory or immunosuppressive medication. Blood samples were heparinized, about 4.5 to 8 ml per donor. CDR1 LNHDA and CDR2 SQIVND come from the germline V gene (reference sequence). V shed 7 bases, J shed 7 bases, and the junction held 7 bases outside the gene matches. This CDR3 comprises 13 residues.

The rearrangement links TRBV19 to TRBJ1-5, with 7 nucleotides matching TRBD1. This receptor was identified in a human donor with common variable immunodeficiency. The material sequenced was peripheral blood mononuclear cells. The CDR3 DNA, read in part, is TGTGCCAGTAACACAGGGGCGAGGCAGCCC. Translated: CASNTGARQP. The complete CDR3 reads CASNTGARQPQHF.